Shown below are 29 T cell receptor beta chains from a single sample sequenced in a study of T-cell memory formation after mild COVID-19. Each CDR3 protein is one row after TCRdb ran MiXCR on the 5' RACE reads. The repertoire holds 290,000 or so distinct CDR3 sequences, with roughly a fifth as singletons. Sequences were obtained from PBMCs or a T cell subset sorted from them (not recorded which). These receptors all stem from a young man who had mild COVID-19 (a few samples of this study predate the infection). Cell type and time point are not known.

Here the CDR3 reads CASSYSGGEQYV. DNA of the CDR3: TGTGCCAGCAGTTACTCGGGTGGCGAGCAGTACGTC. The chain joins TRBV6-5 to TRBJ2-7; D unclear. With 0 bases removed from V and 6 bases from J, the gap between germline ends came to 6 bases. This CDR3 has 12 amino acids. Germline V CDR1 and CDR2: MNHEY, SVGAGI.

This clonotype occurred a few times. V and J are TRBV4-1 and TRBJ2-5; D perhaps matches TRBD1 (6 bases). Trimming shortened V by 1 base and J by 1 base, and 19 bases separated the two germline ends. The CDR3 spans 18 residues. Per the germline V gene, CDR1 is MGHRA and CDR2 is YSYEKL. The CDR3 coding sequence is TGCGCCAGCAGCCAAGGAAGGGCGACAGGCGAAAGCCAAGAGACCCAGTACTTC. It yields the protein CASSQGRATGESQETQYF.

This clonotype was seen a few times. The genes are TRBV5-1 and TRBJ2-2; D is undetermined. Trimming took 1 base from V and 3 from J, leaving 4 bases between them. Germline V lookup: CDR1 SGHRS, CDR2 YFSETQ. The CDR3 is 13 residues long. The CDR3 reads CASSLSDTGELFF. The CDR3, as DNA: TGCGCCAGCAGCTTGTCGGACACCGGGGAGCTGTTTTTT.

The J gene is TRBJ2-7, the V gene TRBV2; 8 nucleotides agree with TRBD1. CDR1 SNHLY and CDR2 FYNNEI come from the germline V gene. The CDR3 extends over 14 amino acids. V shed 5 bases and J 5 bases; nucleotides not matched to a gene: 8. This CDR3 reads CASSIGQGGHEQYF. The CDR3 DNA reads TGTGCCAGCAGTATAGGACAGGGAGGTCACGAGCAGTACTTC.

The chain joins TRBV9 to TRBJ1-4, with TRBD1 matching 9 bases. J was trimmed by 8 bases and V by 3 bases; bases with no gene match: 2. Germline-derived CDR1 and CDR2 are SGDLS and YYNGEE. The CDR3 spans 13 residues. The CDR3 here is CASSAGTGEKLFF. CDR3 in DNA: TGTGCCAGCAGCGCCGGGACAGGGGAAAAACTGTTTTTT.

The chain couples TRBV6-6 to TRBJ1-2; maybe TRBD1 (5 bases). The ends were cut back, 2 bases at V and 7 bases at J, with 11 bases in the middle. This CDR3 is 13 amino acids long. CDR1 and CDR2 from the germline V gene are MNHNY and SVGAGI (reference sequence). The CDR3 DNA sequence: TGTGCCAGCAGTTACGTAGGGGCTGGTGGCTACACCTTC. Its protein product is CASSYVGAGGYTF.

The chain links TRBV12-3 or TRBV12-4 to TRBJ1-3; possible D gene TRBD1, 6 bases. V was pared by 5 bases and J by 2 bases, with 10 bases between. The CDR3 is 14 residues long. The CDR3 nucleotides read TGTGCCAGCAGTCTACAGGGTCCTGGAAACACCATATATTTT. Amino acid sequence: CASSLQGPGNTIYF.

The V and J genes are TRBV28 and TRBJ2-5, with 9 bases that match TRBD2. This CDR3 comprises 15 residues. CDR1 MDHEN and CDR2 SYDVKM come from the germline V gene. V shed 5 bases and J 4 bases; nucleotides not matched to a gene: 8. CDR3 in DNA: TGTGCCAGCAGTCGTGCGGGGGGGCCTGGAGAGACCCAGTACTTC. Protein: CASSRAGGPGETQYF.

The chain combines TRBV12-3 or TRBV12-4 with TRBJ2-1, with 7 bases fitting TRBD1. V trimming: 1 base; J trimming: 16 bases; junction bases outside the gene matches: 4. There are 11 residues in the CDR3. The CDR3 loop reads CASSLEGALFF. As DNA, the CDR3 is TGTGCCAGCAGTTTAGAGGGGGCGCTTTTCTTC.

This clonotype was observed a few times. This chain joins TRBV7-2 and TRBJ2-2, with D possibly matching TRBD2 (5 bases). Trimming left V 5 bases short and J 7 bases short, with 20 bases between. Germline CDR1 and CDR2: SGHTA and FQGNSA. This CDR3 has 16 residues. Here the CDR3 DNA reads TGTGCCAGCAGCCCGGGAACTTTGCGTGGGTTCGGGGAGCTGTTTTTT. Translation gives CASSPGTLRGFGELFF.

This clonotype was counted only a few times. This chain links TRBV6-2 or TRBV6-3 with TRBJ2-3; TRBD2 is a possible D gene (6 bases). Deletions cut 4 bases from V and 2 bases from J, with 10 bases between. CDR3 size: 14 residues. The V gene's germline CDR1 is MNHEY and CDR2 SVGEGT. This CDR3 reads CASSSGRITDTQYF. The CDR3 bases are TGTGCCAGCAGTTCAGGGAGGATCACAGATACGCAGTATTTT.

The chain has TRBV7-9 and TRBJ2-1, with a weak D call TRBD1 (7 bases). The V end was cut by 3 bases, the J end by 8 bases, with 20 bases between. CDR1 and CDR2 from the germline V gene are SEHNR and FQNEAQ (reference sequence). CDR3 length equals 16 residues. As DNA, the CDR3 is TGTGCCAGCAGCTTTGGGAGGACAGGTTCGAGGGATGAGCAGTTCTTC. Protein sequence: CASSFGRTGSRDEQFF.

The V gene is TRBV7-9, the J gene TRBJ2-2; TRBD1 matches at 10 bases. Trimming cost V 6 bases and J 0 bases; bases outside gene matches: 4. Germline V gene data show CDR1 as SEHNR and CDR2 as FQNEAQ (reference sequence). The CDR3 has 16 residues. CDR3 sequence reads: CASRRQGAANTGELFF. The DNA for the CDR3 is TGTGCCAGCAGGAGACAGGGGGCTGCGAACACCGGGGAGCTGTTTTTT.

This clonotype turned up a few times. This chain's CDR3 is CASSEYGKGNTEAFF. The CDR3, as DNA: TGCGCCAGCAGTGAGTATGGGAAAGGGAACACTGAAGCTTTCTTT. The chain has TRBV10-1 and TRBJ1-1; no clear D. The V end lost 1 base, the J end lost 1 base, and 10 bases lay between the germline ends. CDR3 length equals 15 residues. Germline CDR1 WNHNN, CDR2 SYGVQD (reference sequence).

This clonotype was detected many times. The rearrangement links TRBV12-3 or TRBV12-4 to TRBJ1-5; no definite D call. V was pared by 2 bases and J by 5 bases, with 7 bases between. The CDR3 spans 13 residues. The chain's CDR3 is CASSLNVDQPQHF. In DNA, the CDR3 is TGTGCCAGCAGTTTAAATGTGGATCAGCCCCAGCATTTT.

This chain uses TRBV5-1 with TRBJ1-2, with D possibly being TRBD1 (6 bases). V dropped 4 bases and J dropped 4 bases, with 14 bases sitting between them. Germline assignment: CDR1 SGHRS and CDR2 YFSETQ. The CDR3 has 14 residues. CDR3 loop: CASSQPGQSYGYTF. Written as DNA, the CDR3 is TGCGCCAGCAGCCAACCCGGACAGAGCTATGGCTACACCTTC.

The rearrangement links TRBV7-2 to TRBJ2-2; no clear D. With 5 bases removed from V and 1 base from J, the gap between germline ends came to 8 bases. CDR1 and CDR2 (germline): SGHTA, FQGNSA. CDR3 length: 14 amino acids. The CDR3 DNA follows: TGTGCCAGCAGCCCCATCCTGAACACCGGGGAGCTGTTTTTT. It codes for CASSPILNTGELFF.

The sample holds a few counts of this clonotype. V and J are TRBV5-8 and TRBJ2-3; unclear D gene. Germline V gene data show CDR1 as SGHTS and CDR2 as YDEGEE. V shed 0 bases and J shed 0 bases, with 8 bases lying between them. The CDR3 is 15 amino acids. The CDR3 sequence is CASSLGISSTDTQYF. CDR3 sequence (DNA): TGTGCCAGCAGCTTGGGAATTTCTAGCACAGATACGCAGTATTTT. Complete variable domain (other parts from reference TRBV5-8 and TRBJ2-3): EAGVTQSPTHLIKTRGQQATLRCSPISGHTSVYWYQQALGLGLQFLLWYDEGEERNRGNFPPRFSGRQFPNYSSELNVNALELEDSALYLCASSLGISSTDTQYFGPGTRLTVL.

J is TRBJ2-3 and V is TRBV10-2; 9 bases agree with TRBD1. The CDR3 is 15 residues long. V lost 5 bases and J lost 5; bases outside the gene matches: 8. Germline V gives CDR1 WSHSY, CDR2 SAAADI. Here the CDR3 reads CASSPTGGRKDTQYF. The CDR3 region has the DNA TGCGCCAGCAGTCCCACAGGGGGCAGAAAAGATACGCAGTATTTT.

The chain is built from TRBV6-5 and TRBJ1-3; D may be TRBD1 (5 bases). Germline CDR1 reads MNHEY; CDR2 reads SVGAGI. V lost 7 bases and J lost 0, with 13 bases in between. The CDR3 is made up of 15 amino acids. The CDR3 spells CASIRGPSSGNTIYF. In nucleotides, the CDR3 is TGTGCCAGCATCCGGGGCCCGAGCTCTGGAAACACCATATATTTT.

This clonotype was seen many times. The chain is built from TRBV28 and TRBJ2-7, with TRBD2 as a possible D gene (6 bases). The germline V and J ends were trimmed by 7 bases and 5 bases, with 15 bases remaining between them. CDR1 and CDR2 from the germline V gene are MDHEN and SYDVKM. This CDR3 has 13 amino acids. CDR3 sequence: CASIRGFEDEQYF. The CDR3 DNA follows: TGTGCCAGCATCCGGGGGTTTGAGGACGAGCAGTACTTC.

This clonotype was seen a handful of times. The chain employs TRBV7-3 and TRBJ2-7; 8 bases match TRBD1. CDR1 SGHTA and CDR2 FQGTGA come from the germline V gene. V was clipped by 8 bases and J by 5 bases; unmatched bases: 8. The CDR3 contains 13 residues. Written as DNA, the CDR3 is TGTGCCAGCGGGACAGGCTCTCCGAACGAGCAGTACTTC. Translated, it gives CASGTGSPNEQYF. The whole variable domain, filled in from reference TRBV7-3 and TRBJ2-7, reads GAGVSQTPSNKVTEKGKYVELRCDPISGHTALYWYRQSLGQGPEFLIYFQGTGAADDSGLPNDRFFAVRPEGSVSTLKIQRTERGDSAVYLCASGTGSPNEQYFGPGTRLTVT.

This sequence joins TRBV15 and TRBJ2-3; 9 bases match TRBD2. Germline V gene data show CDR1 as LNHNV and CDR2 as YYDKDF (reference sequence). V trimming: 3 bases; J trimming: 1 base; junction bases outside the gene matches: 2. This CDR3 is built from 15 residues. The CDR3 region is CATSSSGGGTDTQYF. The CDR3 DNA sequence: TGTGCCACCAGCAGTAGCGGGGGAGGCACAGATACGCAGTATTTT.

This clonotype showed up just a few times. The chain carries TRBV18 and TRBJ2-7; TRBD2 matches 9 bases. The germline V gene has CDR1 KGHSH and CDR2 LQKENI. V shed 5 bases and J 2 bases; nucleotides not matched to a gene: 7. There are 15 residues in the CDR3. CDR3 sequence reads: CASSSVSGGTYEQYF. The CDR3 region has the DNA TGTGCCAGCTCATCGGTTAGCGGGGGAACCTACGAGCAGTACTTC. Drawing the rest from reference TRBV18 and TRBJ2-7, the complete variable domain is NAGVMQNPRHLVRRRGQEARLRCSPMKGHSHVYWYRQLPEEGLKFMVYLQKENIIDESGMPKERFSAEFPKEGPSILRIQQVVRGDSAAYFCASSSVSGGTYEQYFGPGTRLTVT.

Ten or more counts support this clonotype. V is TRBV4-2 and J is TRBJ2-5; 9 nucleotides line up with TRBD1. The V gene end was trimmed by 4 bases and the J gene end by 5 bases; junction bases not matched to a gene: 11. The CDR3 has 16 amino acids. CDR1 LGHNA and CDR2 YNFKEQ come from the germline V gene. The CDR3 reads CASSPIPGQGQETQYF. The CDR3 DNA reads TGTGCCAGCAGCCCGATTCCGGGACAGGGTCAGGAGACCCAGTACTTC.

This clonotype was recorded a few times. This rearrangement joins TRBV24-1 to TRBJ2-1; D unresolved. This CDR3 has 16 residues. V lost 0 bases, J lost 11 bases, and 19 bases lay in between. The germline V gene has CDR1 KGHDR and CDR2 SFDVKD. The CDR3 DNA sequence: TGTGCCACCAGTGATTTGCTGGTAGGGCTCGGGTCGAAGCAGTTCTTC. Residues: CATSDLLVGLGSKQFF.

Here the CDR3 DNA reads TGTGCCACCAGTGATACCTACTCCTACAATGAGCAGTTCTTC. As protein: CATSDTYSYNEQFF. The rearrangement links TRBV24-1 to TRBJ2-1; the D is unclear. Germline-derived CDR1 and CDR2 are KGHDR and SFDVKD. This CDR3 region has 14 residues. With 3 bases removed from V and 0 bases from J, the gap between germline ends came to 5 bases.

V gene TRBV10-2 combines with J gene TRBJ2-1; D may correspond to TRBD1 or TRBD2 (6 bases each). This CDR3 is 16 amino acids long. Germline-derived CDR1 and CDR2 are WSHSY and SAAADI. Deletions cut 3 bases from V and 4 bases from J, with 16 bases between. CDR3 DNA: TGCGCCAGCAGTGACCCCCCTGGAGGGGGGTACAATGAGCAGTTCTTC. This translates into CASSDPPGGGYNEQFF.

This clonotype was recorded a few times. V gene TRBV5-1 combines with J gene TRBJ1-2, with 8 bases that match TRBD1. Germline CDR1 is SGHRS and CDR2 is YFSETQ. Trimming removed 4 bases from V and 6 bases from J; junction bases left unmatched: 8. CDR3 size: 14 residues. The chain's CDR3 is CASSVRGQGHGYTF. For the CDR3, the DNA is TGCGCCAGCAGCGTACGCGGACAGGGACATGGCTACACCTTC.